This entry describes one T cell receptor (beta chain). The source of the sample is a study of blood T cells in healthy people across ages. Looking at the study overall: Every two T cells gave about one barcoded beta molecule via template switching.

Germline CDR1 MNHEY, CDR2 SVGAGI. V was trimmed by 10 bases and J by 3 bases, leaving 17 bases between them. This CDR3 comprises 14 residues. The authors ran a second PCR of about 7 to 11 cycles using a sample-barcoded 5' primer and a J-beta primer mix. TCRdb reprocessed the 5' RACE reads with MiXCR, giving one entry per CDR3 protein. The sample includes hundreds of thousands of distinct CDR3 sequences, approximately 30% of them seen just once. Sequenced sample: blood. This sequence joins TRBV6-5 and TRBJ2-3; D uncertain. This sequence originates from a woman of 80 years or more in good health. CDR3 coding DNA: TGTGCCACTATCGGGCGGCGCAGGACAGATACGCAGTATTTT. Protein: CATIGRRRTDTQYF.